This T cell receptor beta chain originates from a study of T cell repertoires in cytomegalovirus infection. Whole-study context: Through public TCR beta signatures, both CMV infection and matching HLA type were indicated.

TCRdb ran MiXCR on the reads and lists one entry per CDR3 protein. The profile covers around 210,000 distinct CDR3 sequences, with about 7% appearing a single time and around 6.5% taken by the ten largest. The CDR3 has 15 residues. In germline, CDR1 is DFQATT, CDR2 SNEGSKA (reference sequence). With V trimmed by 4 bases and J by 0 bases, 6 bases remained unmatched. This sequence was found in a human donor in good health (CMV status not recorded). Some clones in this sample may be carry-over from other donors' samples. Material for sequencing was PBMCs. The rearrangement links TRBV20-1 to TRBJ2-1; 7 bases line up with TRBD2. CDR3 sequence reads: CSANFGGGSYNEQFF. CDR3 coding DNA: TGCAGTGCTAACTTCGGCGGGGGCTCCTACAATGAGCAGTTCTTC.